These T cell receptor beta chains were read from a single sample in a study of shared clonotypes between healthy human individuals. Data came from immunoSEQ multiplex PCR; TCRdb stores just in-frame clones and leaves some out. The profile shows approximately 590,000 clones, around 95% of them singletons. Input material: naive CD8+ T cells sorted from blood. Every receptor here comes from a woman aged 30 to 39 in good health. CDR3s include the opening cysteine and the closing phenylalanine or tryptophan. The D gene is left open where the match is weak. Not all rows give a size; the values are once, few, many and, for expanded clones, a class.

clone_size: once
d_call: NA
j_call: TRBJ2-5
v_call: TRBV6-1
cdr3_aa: CASWARGALETQYF
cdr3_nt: TGTGCCAGCTGGGCCAGGGGGGCCCTAGAGACCCAGTACTTC

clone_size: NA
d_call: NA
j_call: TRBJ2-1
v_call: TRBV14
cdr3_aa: CASSPPLGSSYNEQFF
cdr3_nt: TGTGCCAGCAGCCCCCCTTTGGGGAGTTCCTACAATGAGCAGTTCTTC

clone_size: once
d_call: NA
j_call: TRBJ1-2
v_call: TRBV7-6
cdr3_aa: CASSPGGQSIRGYTF
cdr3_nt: TGTGCCAGCAGCCCTGGAGGGCAATCTATCCGTGGCTACACCTTC

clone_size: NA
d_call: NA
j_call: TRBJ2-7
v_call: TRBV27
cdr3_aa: CASSSISGSYEQYF
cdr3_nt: TGTGCCAGCAGTTCAATCTCAGGAAGCTACGAGCAGTACTTC

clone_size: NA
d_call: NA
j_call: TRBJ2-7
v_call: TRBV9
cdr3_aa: CASSLGPSYEQYF
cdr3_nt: TGTGCCAGCAGCTTGGGCCCTTCCTACGAGCAGTACTTC

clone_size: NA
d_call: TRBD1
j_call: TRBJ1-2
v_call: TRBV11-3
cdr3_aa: CASSLEGRGQRLNYGYTF
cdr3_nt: TGTGCCAGCAGCTTAGAAGGCAGGGGACAGAGACTCAACTATGGCTACACCTTC

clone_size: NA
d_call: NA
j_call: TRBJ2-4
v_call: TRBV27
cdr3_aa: CASSLEGENIQYF
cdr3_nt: TGTGCCAGCAGTTTAGAGGGGGAGAACATTCAGTACTTC

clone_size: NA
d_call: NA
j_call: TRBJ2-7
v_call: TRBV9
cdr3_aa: CASRVVKGGSCEQYF
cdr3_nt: TGTGCCAGCAGGGTAGTTAAGGGCGGGTCGTGCGAGCAGTACTTC

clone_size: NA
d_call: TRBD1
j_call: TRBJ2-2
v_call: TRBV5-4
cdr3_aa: CASSPQTGPSTGELFF
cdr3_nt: TGTGCCAGCAGCCCCCAGACAGGGCCCTCCACCGGGGAGCTGTTTTTT

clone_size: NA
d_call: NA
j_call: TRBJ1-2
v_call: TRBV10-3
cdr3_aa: CATSQGPDYGYTF
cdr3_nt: TGTGCCACTTCACAGGGACCCGACTATGGCTACACCTTC

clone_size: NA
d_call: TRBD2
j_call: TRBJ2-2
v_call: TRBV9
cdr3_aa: CASSGEREWELFF
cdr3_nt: TGTGCCAGCAGCGGGGAGCGGGAATGGGAGCTGTTTTTT

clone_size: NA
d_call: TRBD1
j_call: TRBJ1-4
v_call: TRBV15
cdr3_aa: CATSSRDRVFFTGKLFF
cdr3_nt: TGTGCCACCAGCAGCCGGGACAGGGTCTTCTTTACCGGGAAACTGTTTTTT

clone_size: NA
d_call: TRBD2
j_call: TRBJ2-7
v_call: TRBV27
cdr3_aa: CASSPLPIAGPGEQYF
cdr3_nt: TGTGCCAGCAGTCCCTTACCCATAGCGGGGCCGGGCGAGCAGTACTTC

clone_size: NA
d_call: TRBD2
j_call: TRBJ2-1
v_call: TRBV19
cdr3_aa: CASSIVLAGAPEQFF
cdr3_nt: TGTGCCAGTAGTATTGTTCTAGCGGGGGCTCCTGAGCAGTTCTTC

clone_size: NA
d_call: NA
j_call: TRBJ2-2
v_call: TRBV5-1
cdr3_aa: CASSLTDLNTGELFF
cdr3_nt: TGCGCCAGCAGCTTGACAGATCTAAACACCGGGGAGCTGTTTTTT

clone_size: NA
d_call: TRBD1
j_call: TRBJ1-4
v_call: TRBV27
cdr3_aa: CASSLARGNEKLFF
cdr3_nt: TGTGCCAGCAGTTTAGCCAGGGGGAATGAAAAACTGTTTTTT

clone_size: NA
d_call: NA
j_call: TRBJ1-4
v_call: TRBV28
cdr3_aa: CASSAGANEKLFF
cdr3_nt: TGTGCCAGCAGTGCAGGGGCTAATGAAAAACTGTTTTTT

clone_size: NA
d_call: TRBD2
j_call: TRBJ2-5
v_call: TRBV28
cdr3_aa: CASSLSLAGGWDQETQYF
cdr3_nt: TGTGCCAGCAGTTTATCGCTAGCGGGAGGTTGGGACCAAGAGACCCAGTACTTC

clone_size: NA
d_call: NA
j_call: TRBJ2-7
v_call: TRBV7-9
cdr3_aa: CASSRAGRYEQYF
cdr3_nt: TGTGCCAGCTCTCGGGCCGGACGGTACGAGCAGTACTTC

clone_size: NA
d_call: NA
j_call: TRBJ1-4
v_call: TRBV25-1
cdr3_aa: CASSESRTGEKLFF
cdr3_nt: TGTGCCAGCAGTGAATCCCGGACGGGTGAAAAACTGTTTTTT

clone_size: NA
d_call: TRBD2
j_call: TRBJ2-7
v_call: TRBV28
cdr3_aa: CASSFQMGSGSYEQYF
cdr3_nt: TGTGCCAGCAGTTTCCAAATGGGTAGCGGGAGTTACGAGCAGTACTTC

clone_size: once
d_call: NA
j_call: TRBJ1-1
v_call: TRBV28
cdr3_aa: CASTSFPQGMNTEAFF
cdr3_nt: TGTGCCAGCACCTCCTTCCCCCAGGGGATGAACACTGAAGCTTTCTTT

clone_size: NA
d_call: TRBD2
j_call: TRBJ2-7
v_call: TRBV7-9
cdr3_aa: CASSLAGEGREQYF
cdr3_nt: TGTGCCAGCAGCTTAGCCGGGGAGGGGCGCGAGCAGTACTTC

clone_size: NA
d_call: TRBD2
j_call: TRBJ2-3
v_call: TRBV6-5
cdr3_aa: CASSYDPSGRSQYF
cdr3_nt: TGTGCCAGCAGTTACGATCCTAGCGGGAGATCGCAGTATTTT

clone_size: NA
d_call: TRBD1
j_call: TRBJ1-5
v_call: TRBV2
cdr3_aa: CASSVGRGINQPQHF
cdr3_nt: TGTGCCAGCAGTGTTGGCAGGGGGATCAATCAGCCCCAGCATTTT

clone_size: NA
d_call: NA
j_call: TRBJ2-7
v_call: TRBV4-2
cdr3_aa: CASSQGGYEQYF
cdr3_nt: TGTGCCAGCAGCCAGGGGGGCTACGAGCAGTACTTC